The 5 T cell receptor beta chains given below trace back to one sample, sequenced in a study of identical twins. TCRdb itself ran the 5' RACE reads through MiXCR, one entry per CDR3 protein. The data show 200,000 to 250,000 distinct CDR3 sequences, 7.5% seen once. This same sample was also part of a study on yellow fever vaccine responses in identical twins.

The sequenced material came from memory (CD45RO+) T cells sorted from blood. These receptors were collected from a woman aged 18-30 years in good health.

The chain links TRBV20-1 to TRBJ2-3, with TRBD2 matching over 8 bases. CDR3 length: 16 residues. The V and J ends lost 6 bases and 0 bases, in that order; junction bases with no gene match: 11. Germline-derived CDR1 and CDR2 are DFQATT and SNEGSKA (reference sequence). The CDR3 protein is CSAPRSGGPSTDTQYF. CDR3 nucleotide sequence: TGCAGTGCCCCTAGGTCGGGGGGGCCTAGCACAGATACGCAGTATTTT.

This clonotype was recorded a few times. This rearrangement joins TRBV4-3 to TRBJ2-7; tentative D call: TRBD2 (5 bases). V was clipped by 4 bases and J by 3 bases, with 10 bases between them. CDR3 size: 13 residues. The V gene's germline CDR1 is LGHNA and CDR2 YSLEER. CDR3 residues: CASSRQRNYEQYF. CDR3 bases: TGCGCCAGCAGCCGGCAGCGGAACTACGAGCAGTACTTC.

This clonotype occurred many times. The V and J genes are TRBV20-1 and TRBJ2-3; 12 bases map to TRBD2. From germline, CDR1 is DFQATT and CDR2 SNEGSKA (reference sequence). There are 16 residues in the CDR3. V trimming: 5 bases; J trimming: 2 bases; junction bases outside the gene matches: 8. CDR3 nucleotides: TGCAGTGCTGGCCGTAGACTAGCGGGGGCCACAGATACGCAGTATTTT. This gives the protein CSAGRRLAGATDTQYF.

The sample holds a few counts of this clonotype. The chain couples TRBV7-9 to TRBJ1-1, with D maybe TRBD1 (6 bases). Trimming left V 5 bases short and J 4 bases short, with 14 bases between. Germline loops: CDR1 SEHNR, CDR2 FQNEAQ (reference sequence). This CDR3 is built from 14 residues. As DNA, the CDR3 is TGTGCCAGCAGCGTACAGGGTCTAGGCACTGAAGCTTTCTTT. Translation: CASSVQGLGTEAFF.

The table lists this clonotype with many counts. The chain uses TRBV12-3 or TRBV12-4 and TRBJ1-5; 7 bases map to TRBD1. This CDR3 is built from 14 residues. V shed 7 bases, J shed 4 bases, and the junction held 7 bases outside the gene matches. In DNA form, the CDR3 reads TGTGCCAGCACCAGACAGGGCCGAAATCAGCCCCAGCATTTT. Amino acids: CASTRQGRNQPQHF.